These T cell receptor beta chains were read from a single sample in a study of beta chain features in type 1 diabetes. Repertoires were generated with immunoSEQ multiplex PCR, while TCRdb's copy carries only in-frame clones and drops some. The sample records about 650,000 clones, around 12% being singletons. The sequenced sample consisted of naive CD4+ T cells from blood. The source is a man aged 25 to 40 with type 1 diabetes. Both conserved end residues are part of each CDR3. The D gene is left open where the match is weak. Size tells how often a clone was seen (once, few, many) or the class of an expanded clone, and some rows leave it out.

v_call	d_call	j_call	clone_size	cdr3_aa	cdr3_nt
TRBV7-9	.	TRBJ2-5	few	CASSLGVLRALGQQETQYF	TGTGCCAGCAGCTTAGGTGTCCTAAGAGCCCTAGGGCAACAAGAGACCCAGTACTTC
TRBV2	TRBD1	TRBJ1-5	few	CASIRDRANSNQPQHF	TGTGCCAGCATCCGGGACAGGGCTAATAGCAATCAGCCCCAGCATTTT
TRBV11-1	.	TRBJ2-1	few	CASRTRAISNEQFF	TGTGCCAGCAGGACACGGGCCATATCCAATGAGCAGTTCTTC
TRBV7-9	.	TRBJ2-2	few	CASSLDRSPDTGELFF	TGTGCCAGCAGCTTAGACAGGTCCCCCGACACCGGGGAGCTGTTTTTT
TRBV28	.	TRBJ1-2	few	CASSPRGYYGYTF	TGTGCCAGCAGCCCCCGGGGGTACTATGGCTACACCTTC
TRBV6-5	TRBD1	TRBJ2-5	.	CASSYNRGQETQYF	TGTGCCAGCAGTTACAACAGGGGCCAAGAGACCCAGTACTTC
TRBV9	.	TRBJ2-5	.	CASSLRALETQYF	TGTGCCAGCAGCCTCCGGGCTTTGGAGACCCAGTACTTC
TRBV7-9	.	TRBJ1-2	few	CASSLSQGQGYTF	TGTGCCAGCAGCTTAAGCCAGGGCCAAGGCTACACCTTC
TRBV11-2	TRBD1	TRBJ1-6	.	CASSYGTVRSPLHF	TGTGCCAGCAGCTACGGGACAGTAAGATCACCCCTCCACTTT
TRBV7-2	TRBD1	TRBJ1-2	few	CASRLLPGTGNYGYTF	TGTGCCAGCAGACTACTCCCCGGGACAGGGAATTATGGCTACACCTTC
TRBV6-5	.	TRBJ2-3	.	CASSSTLGRMADTQYF	TGTGCCAGCAGTTCAACCCTTGGGAGGATGGCAGATACGCAGTATTTT
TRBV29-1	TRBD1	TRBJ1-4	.	CSVEGHRGGEKLFF	TGCAGCGTTGAAGGGCACAGGGGTGGGGAAAAACTGTTTTTT
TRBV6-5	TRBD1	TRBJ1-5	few	CASSMDRGGQPQHF	TGTGCCAGCAGTATGGACAGGGGAGGGCAGCCCCAGCATTTT
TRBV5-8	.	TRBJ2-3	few	CASSQQGFGWTDTQYF	TGTGCCAGCAGCCAACAGGGATTTGGTTGGACAGATACGCAGTATTTT
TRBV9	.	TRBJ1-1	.	CASSVAAGSTEAFF	TGTGCCAGCAGCGTAGCTGCTGGGAGTACTGAAGCTTTCTTT
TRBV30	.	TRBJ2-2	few	CAWGTWAGSGELFF	TGTGCCTGGGGGACGTGGGCAGGGTCCGGGGAGCTGTTTTTT
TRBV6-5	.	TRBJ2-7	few	CASRPGTGANEQYF	TGTGCCAGCAGGCCCGGGACGGGGGCTAATGAGCAGTACTTC
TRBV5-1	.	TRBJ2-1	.	CASSPATGNEQFF	TGCGCCAGCAGCCCGGCAACAGGGAATGAGCAGTTCTTC
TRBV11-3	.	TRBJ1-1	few	CASSPMPTSNTEAFF	TGTGCCAGCAGCCCCATGCCGACATCGAACACTGAAGCTTTCTTT
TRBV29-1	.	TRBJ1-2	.	CSVEDGFARGGYTF	TGCAGCGTTGAAGATGGGTTTGCGCGTGGAGGCTACACCTTC
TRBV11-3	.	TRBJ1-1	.	CASSSSLGGRSRAFF	TGTGCCAGCAGCTCTTCCCTGGGAGGCCGGTCCCGGGCTTTCTTT
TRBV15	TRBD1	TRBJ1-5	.	CATSRDPGQGAQHF	TGTGCCACCAGCAGAGATCCAGGACAGGGGGCCCAGCATTTT
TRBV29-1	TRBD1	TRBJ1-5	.	CSVGTGAGDQPQHF	TGCAGCGTTGGGACAGGCGCCGGGGATCAGCCCCAGCATTTT
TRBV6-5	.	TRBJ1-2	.	CASSWEGGYTF	TGTGCCAGCAGTTGGGAAGGCGGCTACACCTTC
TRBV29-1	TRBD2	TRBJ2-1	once	CSGLAGSYNEQFF	TGCAGCGGACTAGCGGGCTCCTACAATGAGCAGTTCTTC
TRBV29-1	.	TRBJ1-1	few	CSVAPTGYNMNTEAFF	TGCAGCGTCGCCCCCACAGGGTATAATATGAACACTGAAGCTTTCTTT
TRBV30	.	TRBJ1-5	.	CAWSGLGTHQPQHF	TGTGCCTGGAGTGGACTAGGGACCCATCAGCCCCAGCATTTT
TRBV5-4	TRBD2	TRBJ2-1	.	CASSFSIAGGNEQFF	TGTGCCAGCAGCTTCTCAATAGCGGGGGGGAATGAGCAGTTCTTC
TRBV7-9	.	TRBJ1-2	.	CASNFIQGGGYTF	TGTGCCAGCAACTTCATTCAGGGCGGCGGCTACACCTTC
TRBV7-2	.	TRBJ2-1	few	CASSRDFYNEQFF	TGTGCCAGCAGCCGGGACTTCTACAATGAGCAGTTCTTC
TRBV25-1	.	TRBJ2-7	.	CASSDDLSVNEQYF	TGTGCCAGCAGTGACGATCTCTCCGTAAACGAGCAGTACTTC
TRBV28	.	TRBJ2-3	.	CASSTGLSYTDTQYF	TGTGCCAGCAGCACAGGACTGAGCTACACAGATACGCAGTATTTT
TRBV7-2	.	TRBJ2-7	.	CASSLGDSREQYF	TGTGCCAGCAGCTTGGGGGATTCGAGAGAGCAGTACTTC
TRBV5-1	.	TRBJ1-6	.	CASSEPLGGNSPLHF	TGCGCCAGCAGCGAGCCCCTAGGGGGTAATTCACCCCTCCACTTT
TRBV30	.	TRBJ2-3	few	CAWSVARTQYF	TGTGCCTGGAGTGTAGCCCGAACGCAGTATTTT
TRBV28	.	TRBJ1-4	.	CASTNRGPEKLFF	TGTGCCAGCACCAACCGAGGCCCTGAAAAACTGTTTTTT
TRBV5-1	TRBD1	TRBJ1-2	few	CASSSGQGDYGYTF	TGCGCCAGCAGCTCAGGACAGGGGGACTATGGCTACACCTTC
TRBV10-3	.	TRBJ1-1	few	CAISERQENTEAFF	TGTGCCATCAGCGAACGACAGGAGAACACTGAAGCTTTCTTT
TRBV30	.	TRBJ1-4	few	CAWRVGGSRYEKLFF	TGTGCCTGGAGGGTTGGAGGGAGTCGGTATGAAAAACTGTTTTTT
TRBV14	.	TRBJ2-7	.	CASSPRGWGYEQYF	TGTGCCAGCAGCCCCCGGGGATGGGGCTACGAGCAGTACTTC
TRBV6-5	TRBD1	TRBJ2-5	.	CASMTGAETQYF	TGTGCCAGCATGACAGGGGCCGAGACCCAGTACTTC
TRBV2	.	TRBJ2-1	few	CASSGDNSEQFF	TGTGCCAGCAGTGGCGACAATAGCGAGCAGTTCTTC
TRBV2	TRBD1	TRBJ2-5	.	CASSRQGQETQYF	TGTGCCAGCAGTCGACAGGGACAAGAGACCCAGTACTTC
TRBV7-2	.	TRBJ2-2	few	CASSPDSGELFF	TGTGCCAGCAGCCCGGACTCCGGGGAGCTGTTTTTT